Listed below are T cell receptor beta chains from one sample, sequenced in a study of blood T cell repertoires in COVID-19. Sequenced by immunoSEQ multiplex PCR; TCRdb stores in-frame clones only, minus some. The data show almost 65,000 clones, approximately 90% seen once. The specimen sequenced was PBMCs or T cells enriched from blood (not recorded which). All receptors derive from a woman in her 40s who had recovered from COVID-19. The CDR3 runs from the conserved cysteine through the conserved F or W. The order of the fields is D gene, J gene, V gene, clone size, CDR3 DNA, CDR3 protein. A D gene is named only where the DNA matches it firmly. For some rows the clone size is stated as once, few or many, or as a class when expanded; others skip it.

- TRBJ2-1 TRBV27 - TGTGCCAGCATCGTAGGTGGAGGCTCCTACAATGAGCAGTTCTTC CASIVGGGSYNEQFF
- TRBJ1-2 TRBV20-1 - TGCAGTGCCGGGGAGAGGAACGGCTACACCTTC CSAGERNGYTF
TRBD1 TRBJ2-3 TRBV7-9 - TGTGCCAGCAGCCCCCGGGACAGGGGGAAATCAGATACGCAGTATTTT CASSPRDRGKSDTQYF
TRBD1 TRBJ1-1 TRBV11-2 once TGTGCCAGCAGTCCCGGGACAGGGATATTCGAAGCTTTCTTT CASSPGTGIFEAFF
TRBD1 TRBJ2-7 TRBV18 - TGTGCCAGCTCCACACCGGGACAGGGGTCCTACGAGCAGTACTTC CASSTPGQGSYEQYF
- TRBJ2-7 TRBV3-1/TRBV3-2 - TGTGCCAGCAGCCAAGAAAGGGGCTTGGGCGAGCAGTACTTC CASSQERGLGEQYF
- TRBJ2-7 TRBV7-3 - TGTGCCAGCAGCTACTCTTTAGCGTCCTACGAGCAGTACTTC CASSYSLASYEQYF
- TRBJ1-4 TRBV5-5 - TGTGCCAGCAGTGCTGCGGTCCGGGAAAAACTGTTTTTT CASSAAVREKLFF
- TRBJ2-6 TRBV6-1 - TGTGCCAGCAGTGAAAGCCACCTAGCGCCCCGCTCTGGGGCCAACGTCCTGACTTTC CASSESHLAPRSGANVLTF
TRBD1 TRBJ1-5 TRBV6-2/TRBV6-3 - TGTGCCAGCAGCTCCCACTCGACAGGGAGAGGGTTTTATAGCAATCAGCCCCAGCATTTT CASSSHSTGRGFYSNQPQHF
- TRBJ1-1 TRBV5-8 - TGTGCCAGCAGCTTACGGGTCTCGAACACTGAAGCTTTCTTT CASSLRVSNTEAFF
TRBD2 TRBJ2-5 TRBV2 - TGTGCCAGCAGTTGGGGGAGGGGAGGCCAAGAGACCCAGTACTTC CASSWGRGGQETQYF
TRBD1 TRBJ2-2 TRBV11-2 - TGTGCCAGCAGCAGCACAGGGGACACCGGGGAGCTGTTTTTT CASSSTGDTGELFF
- TRBJ2-1 TRBV27 - TGTGCCAGCGCCGACAGGCCGGTCGGGTATGAGCAGTTCTTC CASADRPVGYEQFF
TRBD2 TRBJ2-7 TRBV7-6 few TGTGCCAGCAGCTCCCGGGACTACTACGAGCAGTACTTC CASSSRDYYEQYF
TRBD1 TRBJ1-2 TRBV27 - TGTGCCAGCAGTTCAACGGGACAGGGTTTTAACTATGGCTACACCTTC CASSSTGQGFNYGYTF
TRBD1 TRBJ2-7 TRBV23-1 - TGCGCCAGCAGTCAAACAGGGAGGTCCGGGACAGGGGTTTCCTACGAGCAGTACTTC CASSQTGRSGTGVSYEQYF